This section outlines one T cell receptor beta chain sequence together with its context. PCR amplification relied on 60 Vbeta primers (plus 13 Jbeta primers). Data came from immunoSEQ multiplex PCR; TCRdb stores just in-frame clones and leaves some out. The sample lists 110,000 to 150,000 clones, approximately 84% occurring once. These data belong to a study of cytomegalovirus exposure and HLA in healthy donors. Germline V gene sequence: CDR1 SEHNR, CDR2 FQNEAQ (reference sequence). This CDR3 is 15 amino acids long. The ends lost 1 base at V and 4 bases at J; junction bases unmatched: 4. This rearrangement joins TRBV7-9 to TRBJ1-1; 9 positions agree with TRBD1. This TCR came from a woman aged 60-75 years in good health and CMV-seropositive. Sequenced material: PBMCs. CDR3 DNA: TGTGCCAGCAGCTTAGGGGGGACAGGGAGCACTGAAGCTTTCTTT. It yields the protein CASSLGGTGSTEAFF.